The clone carrying this T cell receptor beta chain was counted a few times. This sample was taken from a study of beta chain features in type 1 diabetes. The CDR3 runs to 14 residues. The germline CDR1 and CDR2 sequences are SQVTM and ANQGSEA. The J segment lost 5 bases and the V segment lost 6 bases, leaving 8 bases of the junction unmatched. Expressed TCRB transcripts got sequenced, as all isolated RNA was reverse transcribed. Profiled with immunoSEQ multiplex PCR; TCRdb holds only in-frame clones, not every one. The sample carries more than 300,000 clones, less than 15% recorded once. Specimen: naive CD4+ T cells from blood. This TCR was recovered from a woman aged 18 to 35 in good health. The rearrangement uses TRBV29-1 and TRBJ1-5, with 9 bases fitting TRBD1. DNA of the CDR3: TGCAGCGTGTTGGGGACAGGGCCCCATCAGCCCCAGCATTTT. Protein: CSVLGTGPHQPQHF. Based on the CDR3 plus reference TRBV29-1 and TRBJ1-5, the full variable domain is SAVISQKPSRDICQRGTSLTIQCQVDSQVTMMFWYRQQPGQSLTLIATANQGSEATYESGFVIDKFPISRPNLTFSTLTVSNMSPEDSSIYLCSVLGTGPHQPQHFGDGTRLSIL.